A single T cell receptor beta chain is shown here with its context. The antigen remains unidentified. The table came from immunoSEQ multiplex PCR; TCRdb's copy has only in-frame clones and leaves some out. The sample carries around 110,000 clones, over 75% recorded once. The data originate from a study of T cell clones after liver transplantation. Study results and limitations: Low donor cell numbers restricted donor-reactive repertoire measurement in a couple of subjects. A significant post-transplant drop in circulating graft-donor-reactive CD4 TCRbeta sequences occurred in most of the 8 subjects.

The V segment lost 7 bases and the J segment 3 bases; nucleotides outside the gene matches: 11. The CDR3 has 14 residues. Germline CDR1 is SQVTM and CDR2 is ANQGSEA. The sequence was obtained from a human patient who received a liver transplant. Some T cells may arise from the graft donor. The rearrangement uses TRBV29-1 and TRBJ2-7; TRBD1 matches 8 bases. Sequenced here: CD4+ T cells from blood, sampled 12 months after liver transplant. In DNA form, the CDR3 reads TGCAGCGCCATGAGGGGCACAGGGGGCTACGAGCAGTACTTC. This sequence encodes CSAMRGTGGYEQYF.